Each of the 17 T cell receptor beta chains below was sequenced from the same sample in a study of blood T cell repertoires in COVID-19. TCRdb's table, derived via immunoSEQ multiplex PCR, lists solely in-frame clones and lacks some. The sample includes some 220,000 clones, 75% to 85% of them seen just once. The material sequenced was peripheral blood. The receptors were sampled from a human donor in a cohort sampled during active COVID-19.

The chain carries TRBV7-8 and TRBJ1-2; D ambiguous. The ends were cut back, 0 bases at V and 7 bases at J, with 15 bases in the middle. From germline, CDR1 is SGHVS and CDR2 FQNEAQ. The CDR3 contains 15 residues. Written as DNA, the CDR3 is TGTGCCAGCAGCTTAGCGGCTGTGTCGTCCCTTGGCTACACCTTC. It codes for CASSLAAVSSLGYTF.

The chain recombines TRBV4-1 with TRBJ1-3; the D is unclear. The CDR3 covers 15 residues. Trimming removed 7 bases from V and 0 bases from J, with 13 bases in between. Germline V gene data show CDR1 as MGHRA and CDR2 as YSYEKL. The CDR3 DNA is TGCGCCAGCACTACCGACCCAGGCTCTGGAAACACCATATATTTT. Protein: CASTTDPGSGNTIYF.

This clone was observed a few times. The chain employs TRBV6-4 and TRBJ2-2, with D maybe TRBD1 (6 bases). Germline loops: CDR1 MRHNA, CDR2 SNTAGT. The CDR3 runs 14 residues. With 5 bases removed from V and 1 base from J, the gap between germline ends came to 8 bases. The CDR3 loop reads CASSPTGNTGELFF. CDR3 in DNA: TGTGCCAGCAGTCCGACAGGGAACACCGGGGAGCTGTTTTTT.

The chain has TRBV24-1 and TRBJ2-7; 8 bases are shared with TRBD1. Germline V CDR1 and CDR2: KGHDR, SFDVKD. V lost 10 bases, J lost 2 bases, and 6 bases stayed unmatched. There are 13 residues in the CDR3. CDR3 nucleotides: TGTGCCACTCAATCGGGACAGGCCTACGAGCAGTACTTC. As protein: CATQSGQAYEQYF.

The rearrangement uses TRBV5-6 and TRBJ1-1; D gene ambiguous. This CDR3 contains 14 residues. Germline V gives CDR1 SGHDT, CDR2 YYEEEE. V lost 5 bases, J lost 4 bases, and 15 bases lay in between. The CDR3, as DNA: TGTGCCAGCAGGAGTGTATCTCCCCTCACTGAAGCTTTCTTT. It codes for CASRSVSPLTEAFF.

This chain joins TRBV13 and TRBJ2-3; 10 positions agree with TRBD2. Unmatched junction bases numbered 8, after V lost 5 bases and J lost 6 bases. The CDR3 runs 15 residues. Germline loops: CDR1 PRHDT, CDR2 FYEKMQ (reference sequence). The CDR3 protein is CASSTGLAVYDTQYF. CDR3 DNA: TGTGCCAGCAGCACCGGACTAGCGGTATATGATACGCAGTATTTT.

The gene calls are TRBV18 and TRBJ2-3, with TRBD1 matching 7 bases. Trimming cost V 3 bases and J 1 base; bases outside gene matches: 4. This CDR3 spans 15 amino acids. The germline V gene has CDR1 KGHSH and CDR2 LQKENI. The CDR3 protein is CASSPWDSRTDTQYF. The CDR3 DNA is TGTGCCAGCTCACCCTGGGACAGCCGCACAGATACGCAGTATTTT.

The gene calls are TRBV15 and TRBJ2-1, with TRBD1 matching 7 bases. J lost 4 bases, V lost 3 bases, and 9 bases had no gene match. The CDR3 runs to 16 residues. The germline gives CDR1 LNHNV, CDR2 YYDKDF (reference sequence). CDR3 residues: CATSSVRGRFYNEQFF. In DNA form, the CDR3 reads TGTGCCACCAGCAGCGTGAGGGGGCGCTTTTACAATGAGCAGTTCTTC. Based on the CDR3 plus reference TRBV15 and TRBJ2-1, the full variable domain is DAMVIQNPRYQVTQFGKPVTLSCSQTLNHNVMYWYQQKSSQAPKLLFHYYDKDFNNEADTPDNFQSRRPNTSFCFLDIRSPGLGDTAMYLCATSSVRGRFYNEQFFGPGTRLTVL.

The rearrangement uses TRBV7-9 and TRBJ2-7, with D uncertain. Germline CDR1 is SEHNR and CDR2 is FQNEAQ (reference sequence). Trimming took off 5 bases at V and 0 bases at J, with 11 bases between the two ends. The CDR3 loop spans 14 amino acids. The CDR3 protein is CASSPGSRSYEQYF. The CDR3 region has the DNA TGTGCCAGCAGCCCCGGGTCTCGCTCCTACGAGCAGTACTTC.

The table lists this clone with a few counts. CDR3 loop: CASSGVETGGLNYGYTF. For the CDR3, the DNA is TGTGCCAGCAGTGGCGTCGAGACAGGTGGCTTGAACTATGGCTACACCTTC. V gene TRBV6-1 combines with J gene TRBJ1-2; possibly TRBD1 for D (6 bases). The CDR3 has 17 residues. Trimming took off 4 bases at V and 2 bases at J, with 20 bases between the two ends. The germline CDR1 and CDR2 sequences are MNHNS and SASEGT.

A note on this clone: In the same sample, other DNA sequences code for this CDR3. The rearrangement uses TRBV6-5 and TRBJ1-5; D is ambiguous. Germline assignment: CDR1 MNHEY and CDR2 SVGAGI. V dropped 0 bases and J dropped 1 base, with 7 bases sitting between them. This CDR3 spans 15 amino acids. The chain's CDR3 is CASSYSRGSNQPQHF. The CDR3 nucleotides are TGTGCCAGCAGTTACTCTCGGGGAAGCAATCAGCCCCAGCATTTT.

V usage is TRBV4-1 and J usage is TRBJ2-1; 8 nucleotides agree with TRBD2. Germline loops: CDR1 MGHRA, CDR2 YSYEKL. With 1 base clipped from V and 12 bases from J, the junction kept 11 bases outside the gene matches. This CDR3 contains 15 residues. This CDR3 is CASSQGSGGSKGQFF. The DNA for the CDR3 is TGCGCCAGCAGCCAAGGAAGCGGGGGATCCAAAGGGCAGTTCTTC.

The chain carries TRBV6-5 and TRBJ1-5, with D possibly TRBD1 on 5 matching bases. Germline-derived CDR1 and CDR2 are MNHEY and SVGAGI. With 2 bases removed from V and 7 bases from J, the gap between germline ends came to 9 bases. This CDR3 is 13 amino acids long. CDR3 sequence reads: CASSYGGGQPQHF. In DNA, the CDR3 is TGTGCCAGCAGTTACGGGGGAGGGCAGCCCCAGCATTTT.

This chain links TRBV7-6 with TRBJ2-7, with D tentatively TRBD1 (6 bases). Germline CDR1 reads SGHVS; CDR2 reads FNYEAQ. CDR3 length equals 14 residues. Trimming pared 2 bases from V and 5 bases from J, leaving 13 bases between. CDR3 region: CASSLQQGSDEQYF. The CDR3 coding sequence is TGTGCCAGCAGCTTACAGCAGGGGAGTGACGAGCAGTACTTC.

This clone was seen just once. This chain joins TRBV5-1 and TRBJ2-3; tentative D call: TRBD2 (6 bases). Germline V gene sequence: CDR1 SGHRS, CDR2 YFSETQ. The CDR3 spans 14 residues. V was clipped by 5 bases and J by 0 bases, with 10 bases between them. This CDR3 is CASSSGPSTDTQYF. For the CDR3, the DNA is TGCGCCAGCAGTAGCGGCCCTAGCACAGATACGCAGTATTTT.

A single count supports this clone. This chain links TRBV5-6 with TRBJ2-1; weak D call: TRBD2 (6 bases). The CDR3 has 14 residues. With 5 bases removed from V and 8 bases from J, the gap between germline ends came to 17 bases. The germline V gene has CDR1 SGHDT and CDR2 YYEEEE. In DNA, the CDR3 is TGTGCCAGCAGAAGGGACTTCCCCTCGGATGAGCAGTTCTTC. This sequence encodes CASRRDFPSDEQFF.

CDR3 bases: TGTGCCAGCAGCCCTGGGACACCCTATGGCTACACCTTC. This encodes CASSPGTPYGYTF. V is TRBV7-9 and J is TRBJ1-2, with D maybe TRBD1 (6 bases). Germline assignment: CDR1 SEHNR and CDR2 FQNEAQ (reference sequence). The CDR3 has 13 amino acids. With 5 bases removed from V and 4 bases from J, the gap between germline ends came to 11 bases.